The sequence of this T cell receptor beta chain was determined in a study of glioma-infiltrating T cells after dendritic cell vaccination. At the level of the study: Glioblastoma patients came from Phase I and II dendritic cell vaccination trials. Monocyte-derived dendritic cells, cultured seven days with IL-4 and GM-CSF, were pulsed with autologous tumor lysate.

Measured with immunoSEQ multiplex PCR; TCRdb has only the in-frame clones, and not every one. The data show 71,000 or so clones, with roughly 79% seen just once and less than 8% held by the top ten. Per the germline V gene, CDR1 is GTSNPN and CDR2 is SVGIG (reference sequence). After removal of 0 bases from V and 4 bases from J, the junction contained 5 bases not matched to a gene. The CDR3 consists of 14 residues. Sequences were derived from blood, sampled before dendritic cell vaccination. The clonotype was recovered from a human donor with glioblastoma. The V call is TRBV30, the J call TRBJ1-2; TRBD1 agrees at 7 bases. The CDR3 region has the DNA TGTGCCTGGAGTGTACATCCAGGGGGCTATGGCTACACCTTC. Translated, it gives CAWSVHPGGYGYTF.